This TCR beta chain was profiled in a study of early T cells in non-severe SARS-CoV-2 infection. Across the whole study: Unpaired chains resulted from sequencing bulk RNA of unsorted whole blood.

Germline CDR1 SGHTA, CDR2 FQGNSA. The CDR3 is 14 amino acids. Trimming pared 6 bases from V and 4 bases from J, leaving 15 bases between. General observations from the study: Using VDJdb, the matching emphasized anti-spike CD8 responses while missing private and CD4 specificities.

cDNA molecules, individually, were tagged with unique molecular identifiers. TCRdb processed the 5' RACE reads anew with MiXCR; each CDR3 protein has one entry. The table lists around 62,000 distinct CDR3 sequences, around 12% of them singletons. This clonotype was seen only a few times. Antigen specificity is unknown. V is TRBV7-2 and J is TRBJ1-1, with D maybe TRBD1 (6 bases). This receptor was identified in an adult who was a healthcare worker with PCR-confirmed SARS-CoV-2 infection or an uninfected control (not recorded which). Sequencing was carried out using whole blood. CDR3: CASSKQGVGTEAFF. CDR3 in DNA: TGTGCCAGCAGTAAACAGGGAGTGGGCACTGAAGCTTTCTTT.